This is a list of T cell receptor beta chains from one sample in a study of T cell changes during pregnancy in multiple sclerosis. TCRdb's table, derived via immunoSEQ multiplex PCR, lists solely in-frame clones and lacks some. The repertoire consists of tens of thousands of clones, with more than 75% occurring once and the leading ten covering 1.3%. The sequences come from peripheral blood, collected in the second trimester of pregnancy. These receptors originate from a female donor with multiple sclerosis, enrolled in a pregnancy study. Both conserved end residues are part of each CDR3. The D gene is left open where the match is weak. Clone sizes are given selectively: once, few, many, or a class where the clone is expanded.

v_gene	abundance	j_gene	d_gene	CDR3nt	CDR3aa
TRBV2	-	TRBJ2-1	TRBD2	TGTGCCAGCAGTGAGAGGGCGGGGGGGCCTAAGCAGTTCTTC	CASSERAGGPKQFF
TRBV5-6	-	TRBJ1-2	-	TGTGCCAGCAGCCCCAGGCCTACCGGTTATGGCTACACCTTC	CASSPRPTGYGYTF
TRBV28	-	TRBJ1-1	-	TGTGCCAGCGAGAGGGAGGCGAACACTGAAGCTTTCTTT	CASEREANTEAFF
TRBV10-2	-	TRBJ1-5	-	TGCGCCAGCAGTAGGCAGGCAAATCAGCCCCAGCATTTT	CASSRQANQPQHF
TRBV7-8	-	TRBJ1-5	-	TGTGCCAGCAGCTTCGGACAAGGGGAACAGCCCCAGCATTTT	CASSFGQGEQPQHF
TRBV6-5	-	TRBJ2-2	-	TGTGCCAGCAGTTACGCAGAGAACACCGGGGAGCTGTTTTTT	CASSYAENTGELFF
TRBV5-6	-	TRBJ1-4	TRBD1	TGTGCCAGCAGCCAACCGGGACAGGGAGGGAAAAAACTGTTTTTT	CASSQPGQGGKKLFF
TRBV6-5	-	TRBJ2-5	-	TGTGCCAGCAGCCGCGCGGAACAAGAGACCCAGTACTTC	CASSRAEQETQYF
TRBV7-9	-	TRBJ2-7	TRBD2	TGTGCCAGCAGCTTATTATGCGGGGGGGCCGATTGGGGTTGCGAGCAGTACTTC	CASSLLCGGADWGCEQYF
TRBV7-2	-	TRBJ2-1	-	TGTGCCAGCAGCCTATACGGGACATTAAGCTACAATGAGCAGTTCTTC	CASSLYGTLSYNEQFF
TRBV28	-	TRBJ1-2	-	TGTGCCAGCGCCCGGGGTAGGGACTATGGCTACACCTTC	CASARGRDYGYTF
TRBV6-5	-	TRBJ1-4	-	TGTGCCAGCAGTTACTCGATTATCCCAGGGAGGGGAAAACTGTTTTTT	CASSYSIIPGRGKLFF
TRBV2	-	TRBJ2-7	TRBD1	TGTGCCAGCAGTGGGACAGGGGCTCCCTTCCAGTACTTC	CASSGTGAPFQYF
TRBV5-1	-	TRBJ2-3	TRBD2	TGCGCCAGCAGCTTGGGGCGGGGGGGCCACACGGATACGCAGTATTTT	CASSLGRGGHTDTQYF
TRBV4-3	-	TRBJ1-6	-	TGCGCCAGCAGCCAAGGCGCCTATAATTCACCCCTCCACTTT	CASSQGAYNSPLHF
TRBV2	-	TRBJ2-3	TRBD2	TGTGCCAGCAGTGCTTGGCGCTCCGCGGGGGGACATAGGAGCACAGATACGCAGTATTTT	CASSAWRSAGGHRSTDTQYF
TRBV18	-	TRBJ1-5	TRBD1	TGTGCCAGCTCCCCCGGGACAGGTTCTTGGGGTCAGCCCCAGCATTTT	CASSPGTGSWGQPQHF
TRBV7-9	-	TRBJ1-1	-	TGTGCCAGCAGCTTAGCTGGGAGGGCCCTTACCCTTGAAGCTTTCTTT	CASSLAGRALTLEAFF
TRBV4-3	-	TRBJ2-2	TRBD2	TGCGCCAGCAGCCAAGATCCGGCGGGGGGGGCCGGGGAGCTGTTTTTT	CASSQDPAGGAGELFF
TRBV4-2	once	TRBJ2-2	-	TGTGCCAGCAGCCATGGGACTAACACCGGGGAGCTGTTTTTT	CASSHGTNTGELFF
TRBV7-2	-	TRBJ1-6	TRBD1	TGTGCCAGCAGCCAAAGGACAGGGGGCGGTTCACCCCTCCACTTT	CASSQRTGGGSPLHF
TRBV4-3	-	TRBJ1-5	-	TGCGCCAGCAGCCCATGGACAGCCAGGGGTAGCAATCAGCCCCAGCATTTT	CASSPWTARGSNQPQHF
TRBV27	-	TRBJ1-2	TRBD1	TGTGCCAGCAGTCTAGGGGGCTGGCCCTATGGCTACACCTTC	CASSLGGWPYGYTF
TRBV15	-	TRBJ2-7	-	TGTGCCACCAGCAGAGCCGGAGGGGGCGCCTACGAGCAGTACTTC	CATSRAGGGAYEQYF
TRBV18	once	TRBJ2-5	TRBD1	TGTGCCAGCTCACCGGAAGGCAGGGGGCTTGGGACCCAGTACTTC	CASSPEGRGLGTQYF
TRBV2	-	TRBJ2-5	-	TGTGCCTCACATGCTAGTGAAGAGACCCAGTACTTC	CASHASEETQYF
TRBV18	-	TRBJ2-1	TRBD1	TGTGCCAGCTCACCTGGGGCAGGGGGCTATGAGCAGTTCTTC	CASSPGAGGYEQFF
TRBV14	-	TRBJ2-5	-	TGTGCCAGCAGCCAAGGCCCGACTAGAAGGGAGACCCAGTACTTC	CASSQGPTRRETQYF
TRBV7-2	-	TRBJ2-2	-	TGTGCCAGCAGCCGGGACTGGGGAATGGTAAACACCGGGGAGCTGTTTTTT	CASSRDWGMVNTGELFF
TRBV6-4	-	TRBJ2-3	-	TGTGCCAGCAGCGAAGGAGACGGAACCACAGATACGCAGTATTTT	CASSEGDGTTDTQYF
TRBV12-5	-	TRBJ2-1	TRBD2	TGTGCTAGTGGTCCCCCAAGCGGGGGGCCCCATGAGCAGTTCTTC	CASGPPSGGPHEQFF
TRBV6-5	-	TRBJ2-3	-	TGTGCCAGCAGGAGAGAGGGCACAGATACGCAGTATTTT	CASRREGTDTQYF
TRBV7-2	-	TRBJ2-7	TRBD1	TGTGCCAGCAGCTTAGTACAGGGGCCTTCCTACGAGCAGTACTTC	CASSLVQGPSYEQYF
TRBV9	-	TRBJ1-3	-	TGTGCCAGCAGCGCGCGCCCACAGGACTCTGGAAACACCATATATTTT	CASSARPQDSGNTIYF
TRBV19	-	TRBJ1-1	-	TGTGCCAGTAGTATAGCAACCAGGGGCGACACTGAAGCTTTCTTT	CASSIATRGDTEAFF
TRBV4-1	-	TRBJ2-5	TRBD2	TGCGCCAGCAGCCAATATCTAGCGGGGGATCAAGAGACCCAGTACTTC	CASSQYLAGDQETQYF
TRBV5-1	few	TRBJ2-3	-	TGCGCCAGCAGCTTTGATTCGTTAGTTGATACGCAGTATTTT	CASSFDSLVDTQYF
TRBV6-6	-	TRBJ1-1	-	TGTGCCAGCAGTCGGGGGGGAAGAGCGAACACTGAAGCTTTCTTT	CASSRGGRANTEAFF
TRBV14	-	TRBJ2-5	TRBD2	TGTGCCAGCAGCGCGTCCGGGACTAGCCGGATCGAGACCCAGTACTTC	CASSASGTSRIETQYF
TRBV9	-	TRBJ1-1	TRBD1	TGTGCCAGCAGCTCAGGGGGTGGGCAGGACCCTTTCTTT	CASSSGGGQDPFF
TRBV9	-	TRBJ2-7	TRBD2	TGTGCCAGCAGCCCCACACCGGGACTAGCGGCTTACGAGCAGTACTTC	CASSPTPGLAAYEQYF
TRBV28	-	TRBJ1-1	TRBD1	TGTGCCAGCAAAAACCAGGGGGCCACTGAAGCTTTCTTT	CASKNQGATEAFF
TRBV5-6	-	TRBJ1-1	-	TGTGCCAGCAGCTATGGTGGAGTGAACACTGAAGCTTTCTTT	CASSYGGVNTEAFF
TRBV5-1	-	TRBJ1-2	-	TGCGCCAGCAGCCGCAACAGGGATCCTGGAGGCTACACCTTC	CASSRNRDPGGYTF
TRBV10-3	-	TRBJ1-1	-	TGTGCCATCAGCGTGGGCGATGAAGCTTTCTTT	CAISVGDEAFF
TRBV4-1	-	TRBJ2-3	TRBD2	TGCGCCAGCAGCCCAGGACTAGCTGCCGATACGCAGTATTTT	CASSPGLAADTQYF
TRBV11-2	-	TRBJ2-1	-	TGTGCCAGCAGCTTAGATACGGGGAGTGGGTACAATGAGCAGTTCTTC	CASSLDTGSGYNEQFF
TRBV10-3	-	TRBJ2-3	TRBD2	TGTGCCATCAGCCCCGGGACTAGCTACACAGATACGCAGTATTTT	CAISPGTSYTDTQYF
TRBV11-3	-	TRBJ2-1	TRBD2	TGTGCCAGCAGCACCGGACTAGAGAATGAGCAGTTCTTC	CASSTGLENEQFF
TRBV7-9	-	TRBJ2-5	TRBD2	TGTGCCAGCAGCCCGACCCTAGCGGGGGGTGAGACCCAGTACTTC	CASSPTLAGGETQYF
TRBV18	-	TRBJ2-5	-	TGTGCCAGCTCCCTTGGGCGGGGCGAGACCCAGTACTTC	CASSLGRGETQYF
TRBV7-2	-	TRBJ2-7	TRBD2	TGTGCCAGCAGCTTAGCGGGACTAGGGACCTACGAGCAGTACTTC	CASSLAGLGTYEQYF
TRBV4-1	few	TRBJ1-1	TRBD1	TGCGCCAGCAGCCCCTTAGGGGGCGGACAGGGGAACACTGAAGCTTTCTTT	CASSPLGGGQGNTEAFF
TRBV5-1	-	TRBJ2-2	TRBD1	TGCGCCAGCTTATCGGGACAGTCGAACACCGGGGAGCTGTTTTTT	CASLSGQSNTGELFF
TRBV5-4	-	TRBJ2-3	TRBD2	TGTGCCACTAGTCAGACCGGGAGGGAAACAGATACGCAGTATTTT	CATSQTGRETDTQYF
TRBV30	-	TRBJ1-6	-	TGTGCCTGGAGTGTCGGCGGGGAAGGGTCACCCCTCCACTTT	CAWSVGGEGSPLHF
TRBV7-9	-	TRBJ1-4	TRBD1	TGTGCCAGCAGCTTGAGGACAGGGGGACTTCGTGAAAAACTGTTTTTT	CASSLRTGGLREKLFF
TRBV19	-	TRBJ1-5	-	TGTGCCAGTAGTACTCGGGGGGGTATCCAGCCCCAGCATTTT	CASSTRGGIQPQHF
TRBV7-2	-	TRBJ1-4	-	TGTGCCAGCAGCTTCAGGGGCCTGGCGGATGAAAAACTGTTTTTT	CASSFRGLADEKLFF
TRBV19	-	TRBJ1-5	-	TGTGCCAGTAGTGGGGACACCTATCAGCCCCAGCATTTT	CASSGDTYQPQHF